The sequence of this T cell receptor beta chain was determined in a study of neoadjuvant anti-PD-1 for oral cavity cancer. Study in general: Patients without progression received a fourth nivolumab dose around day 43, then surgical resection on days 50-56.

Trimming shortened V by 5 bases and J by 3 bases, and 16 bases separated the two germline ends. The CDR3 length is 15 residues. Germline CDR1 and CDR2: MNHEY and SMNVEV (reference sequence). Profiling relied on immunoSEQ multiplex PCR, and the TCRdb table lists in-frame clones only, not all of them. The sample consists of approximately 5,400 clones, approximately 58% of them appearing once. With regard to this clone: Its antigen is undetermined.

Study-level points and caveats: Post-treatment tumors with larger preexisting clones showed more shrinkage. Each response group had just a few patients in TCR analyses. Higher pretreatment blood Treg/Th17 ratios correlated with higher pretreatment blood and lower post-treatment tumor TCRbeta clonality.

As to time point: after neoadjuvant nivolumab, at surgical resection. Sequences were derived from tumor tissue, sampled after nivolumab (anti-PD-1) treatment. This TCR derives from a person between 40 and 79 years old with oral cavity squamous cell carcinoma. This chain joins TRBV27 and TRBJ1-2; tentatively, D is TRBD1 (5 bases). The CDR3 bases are TGTGCCAGCAGTCCTACAGGTTCGCCCGACTATGGCTACACCTTC. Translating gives CASSPTGSPDYGYTF.